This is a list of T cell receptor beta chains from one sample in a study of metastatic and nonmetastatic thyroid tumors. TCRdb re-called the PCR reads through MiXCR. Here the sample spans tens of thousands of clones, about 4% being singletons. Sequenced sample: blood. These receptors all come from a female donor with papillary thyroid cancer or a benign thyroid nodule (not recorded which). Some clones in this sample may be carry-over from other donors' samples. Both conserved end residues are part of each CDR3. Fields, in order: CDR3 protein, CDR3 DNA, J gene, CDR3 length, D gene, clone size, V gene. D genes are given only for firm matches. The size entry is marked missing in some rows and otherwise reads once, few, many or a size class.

cdr3_aa: CASSLVGRNNSPLHF
cdr3_nt: TGTGCCAGCAGCTTAGTGGGCAGGAATAATTCACCCCTCCACTTT
j_call: TRBJ1-6
cdr3_length: 15
d_call: .
clone_size: .
v_call: TRBV11-2

cdr3_aa: CASSPQAKGGPPGTQYF
cdr3_nt: TGTGCCAGCTCACCACAGGCCAAAGGGGGCCCTCCGGGGACCCAGTACTTC
j_call: TRBJ2-5
cdr3_length: 17
d_call: TRBD1
clone_size: .
v_call: TRBV18

cdr3_aa: CASSFRQGAGNTEAFF
cdr3_nt: TGTGCCAGCAGTTTTCGTCAGGGGGCCGGGAACACTGAAGCTTTCTTT
j_call: TRBJ1-1
cdr3_length: 16
d_call: TRBD1
clone_size: many
v_call: TRBV12-3/TRBV12-4

cdr3_aa: CASSGTSAAYEQYF
cdr3_nt: TGTGCCAGCAGCGGGACTAGCGCCGCCTACGAGCAGTACTTC
j_call: TRBJ2-7
cdr3_length: 14
d_call: TRBD2
clone_size: few
v_call: TRBV6-2/TRBV6-3

cdr3_aa: CASSHTETQYF
cdr3_nt: TGCGCCAGCAGCCATACAGAGACCCAGTACTTC
j_call: TRBJ2-5
cdr3_length: 11
d_call: .
clone_size: many
v_call: TRBV5-1

cdr3_aa: CSARDMVTYGTQYF
cdr3_nt: TGCAGTGCTAGAGATATGGTTACGTATGGTACGCAGTATTTT
j_call: TRBJ2-3
cdr3_length: 14
d_call: .
clone_size: many
v_call: TRBV20-1

cdr3_aa: CGSSLGLAGLGTQYF
cdr3_nt: TGTGGCAGCAGTTTGGGACTAGCGGGCCTAGGTACCCAGTACTTC
j_call: TRBJ2-5
cdr3_length: 15
d_call: TRBD2
clone_size: .
v_call: TRBV6-5

cdr3_aa: CASRGGGGRETKYF
cdr3_nt: TGTGCCAGCAGGGGCGGAGGGGGCCGAGAGACCAAGTACTTC
j_call: TRBJ2-1
cdr3_length: 14
d_call: .
clone_size: .
v_call: TRBV28

cdr3_aa: CASSKDQSSYNEQFF
cdr3_nt: TGTGCCAGCAGCAAAGACCAAAGCTCCTACAATGAGCAGTTCTTC
j_call: TRBJ2-1
cdr3_length: 15
d_call: .
clone_size: few
v_call: TRBV6-5

cdr3_aa: CASSFPVGELFF
cdr3_nt: TGTGCCAGCAGTTTTCCGGTCGGGGAGCTGTTTTTT
j_call: TRBJ2-2
cdr3_length: 12
d_call: .
clone_size: few
v_call: TRBV28

cdr3_aa: CASSILGANTGELFF
cdr3_nt: TGTGCCAGTAGTATATTGGGGGCGAACACCGGGGAGCTGTTTTTT
j_call: TRBJ2-2
cdr3_length: 15
d_call: .
clone_size: many
v_call: TRBV19

cdr3_aa: CASSNGPATDTQYF
cdr3_nt: TGTGCCAGTAGTAATGGCCCCGCCACAGATACGCAGTATTTT
j_call: TRBJ2-3
cdr3_length: 14
d_call: .
clone_size: many
v_call: TRBV19

cdr3_aa: CASTGLAGGGVDTQYF
cdr3_nt: TGTGCCAGCACGGGACTAGCGGGAGGGGGAGTAGATACGCAGTATTTT
j_call: TRBJ2-3
cdr3_length: 16
d_call: TRBD2
clone_size: few
v_call: TRBV6-1

cdr3_aa: CASSRRAASSYEQYF
cdr3_nt: TGTGCCAGCAGCCGCCGGGCAGCCTCCTCCTACGAGCAGTACTTC
j_call: TRBJ2-7
cdr3_length: 15
d_call: .
clone_size: many
v_call: TRBV7-2

cdr3_aa: CASSLPTGNEQYF
cdr3_nt: TGTGCCAGTAGTCTCCCGACAGGGAACGAGCAGTACTTC
j_call: TRBJ2-7
cdr3_length: 13
d_call: TRBD1
clone_size: few
v_call: TRBV19

cdr3_aa: CASSLDRRPYEQYF
cdr3_nt: TGCGCCAGCAGCTTGGACAGGCGACCCTACGAGCAGTACTTC
j_call: TRBJ2-7
cdr3_length: 14
d_call: .
clone_size: .
v_call: TRBV5-1

cdr3_aa: CAISPGLAATDTQYF
cdr3_nt: TGTGCCATCAGTCCGGGACTAGCGGCCACAGATACGCAGTATTTT
j_call: TRBJ2-3
cdr3_length: 15
d_call: TRBD2
clone_size: many
v_call: TRBV10-3

cdr3_aa: CASRAGTGVYGYTF
cdr3_nt: TGTGCCAGCAGGGCCGGGACAGGGGTCTATGGCTACACCTTC
j_call: TRBJ1-2
cdr3_length: 14
d_call: TRBD1
clone_size: .
v_call: TRBV2

cdr3_aa: CASSSGSGETQYF
cdr3_nt: TGTGCCAGCAGTAGCGGTTCGGGAGAGACCCAGTACTTC
j_call: TRBJ2-5
cdr3_length: 13
d_call: .
clone_size: many
v_call: TRBV12-3/TRBV12-4

cdr3_aa: CASSSLGVDTEAFF
cdr3_nt: TGTGCCAGCAGCTCCTTGGGGGTAGACACTGAAGCTTTCTTT
j_call: TRBJ1-1
cdr3_length: 14
d_call: .
clone_size: .
v_call: TRBV11-3

cdr3_aa: CSAIEAGRRRSNQPQHF
cdr3_nt: TGCAGTGCTATAGAGGCAGGGAGACGTCGTAGCAATCAGCCCCAGCATTTT
j_call: TRBJ1-5
cdr3_length: 17
d_call: .
clone_size: many
v_call: TRBV20-1

cdr3_aa: CASQIRDREYF
cdr3_nt: TGTGCCAGCCAAATCCGGGACAGGGAATACTTC
j_call: TRBJ2-7
cdr3_length: 11
d_call: TRBD1
clone_size: many
v_call: TRBV2

cdr3_aa: CASSSVAGTSYNEQFF
cdr3_nt: TGTGCCAGCAGTTCCGTAGCGGGAACCTCCTACAATGAGCAGTTCTTC
j_call: TRBJ2-1
cdr3_length: 16
d_call: TRBD2
clone_size: many
v_call: TRBV6-1

cdr3_aa: CASSQRVSGEQYF
cdr3_nt: TGTGCCAGCAGTCAAAGGGTTAGTGGCGAGCAGTACTTC
j_call: TRBJ2-7
cdr3_length: 13
d_call: .
clone_size: many
v_call: TRBV3-1

cdr3_aa: CASSILGRSGRETQYF
cdr3_nt: TGTGCCAGCAGCATACTAGGACGCTCGGGTCGGGAGACCCAGTACTTC
j_call: TRBJ2-5
cdr3_length: 16
d_call: .
clone_size: many
v_call: TRBV11-2

cdr3_aa: CASSSRTATEAFF
cdr3_nt: TGTGCCAGCAGTTCGCGGACCGCGACTGAAGCTTTCTTT
j_call: TRBJ1-1
cdr3_length: 13
d_call: .
clone_size: few
v_call: TRBV27

cdr3_aa: CASSLEGYNADTQYF
cdr3_nt: TGTGCCAGCAGTTTAGAGGGCTACAATGCAGATACGCAGTATTTT
j_call: TRBJ2-3
cdr3_length: 15
d_call: .
clone_size: many
v_call: TRBV12-3/TRBV12-4

cdr3_aa: CASSQKDGREGWLTENIQYF
cdr3_nt: TGCGCCAGCAGCCAGAAAGACGGGCGGGAGGGTTGGCTGACAGAGAACATTCAGTACTTC
j_call: TRBJ2-4
cdr3_length: 20
d_call: TRBD2
clone_size: few
v_call: TRBV4-1

cdr3_aa: CASSIGPYGYTF
cdr3_nt: TGTGCCAGTAGTATAGGTCCCTATGGCTACACCTTC
j_call: TRBJ1-2
cdr3_length: 12
d_call: .
clone_size: .
v_call: TRBV19

cdr3_aa: CASSPQGMDTEAFF
cdr3_nt: TGTGCCAGCTCACCACAGGGTATGGACACTGAGGCTTTCTTT
j_call: TRBJ1-1
cdr3_length: 14
d_call: .
clone_size: many
v_call: TRBV18

cdr3_aa: CASSPGLNEKLFF
cdr3_nt: TGTGCCAGCTCACCAGGCCTGAATGAAAAACTGTTTTTT
j_call: TRBJ1-4
cdr3_length: 13
d_call: .
clone_size: many
v_call: TRBV18

cdr3_aa: CASKLGHSPLHF
cdr3_nt: TGTGCCAGCAAACTCGGGCATTCACCCCTCCACTTT
j_call: TRBJ1-6
cdr3_length: 12
d_call: .
clone_size: many
v_call: TRBV25-1

cdr3_aa: CSAQPGADYEQYF
cdr3_nt: TGCAGTGCTCAACCCGGGGCAGACTACGAGCAGTACTTC
j_call: TRBJ2-7
cdr3_length: 13
d_call: .
clone_size: many
v_call: TRBV20-1

cdr3_aa: CASSRSQQGAGNTIYF
cdr3_nt: TGCGCCAGCAGCCGAAGTCAACAGGGGGCTGGAAACACCATATATTTT
j_call: TRBJ1-3
cdr3_length: 16
d_call: TRBD1
clone_size: many
v_call: TRBV5-1

cdr3_aa: CASRIEGVRDEQYF
cdr3_nt: TGTGCCAGCAGAATAGAGGGAGTAAGGGACGAGCAGTACTTC
j_call: TRBJ2-7
cdr3_length: 14
d_call: .
clone_size: .
v_call: TRBV11-2

cdr3_aa: CASNVRTGGAFPYGYTF
cdr3_nt: TGTGCCAGTAACGTTCGGACAGGGGGCGCGTTCCCCTATGGCTACACCTTC
j_call: TRBJ1-2
cdr3_length: 17
d_call: TRBD1
clone_size: many
v_call: TRBV19

cdr3_aa: CASTADMNTEAFF
cdr3_nt: TGCGCCAGCACCGCGGATATGAACACTGAAGCTTTCTTT
j_call: TRBJ1-1
cdr3_length: 13
d_call: .
clone_size: many
v_call: TRBV5-1

cdr3_aa: CASSVDGSQYNEQFF
cdr3_nt: TGCGCCAGCAGCGTGGACGGTTCGCAATACAATGAGCAGTTCTTC
j_call: TRBJ2-1
cdr3_length: 15
d_call: .
clone_size: many
v_call: TRBV5-1

cdr3_aa: CATRLGGTGTSTDTQYF
cdr3_nt: TGTGCCACCAGGCTCGGGGGAACAGGGACTAGCACAGATACGCAGTATTTT
j_call: TRBJ2-3
cdr3_length: 17
d_call: .
clone_size: many
v_call: TRBV24-1

cdr3_aa: CSATLAEASSYNEQFF
cdr3_nt: TGCAGTGCCACGTTGGCGGAGGCCTCCTCCTACAATGAGCAGTTCTTC
j_call: TRBJ2-1
cdr3_length: 16
d_call: .
clone_size: few
v_call: TRBV20-1

cdr3_aa: CASSSGQGGRYSNQPQHF
cdr3_nt: TGTGCCAGCAGCTCGGGACAGGGTGGACGATATAGCAATCAGCCCCAGCATTTT
j_call: TRBJ1-5
cdr3_length: 18
d_call: TRBD1
clone_size: few
v_call: TRBV7-9

cdr3_aa: CASREGTLGSYEQYF
cdr3_nt: TGTGCCAGTAGGGAAGGGACACTCGGCTCCTACGAGCAGTACTTC
j_call: TRBJ2-7
cdr3_length: 15
d_call: .
clone_size: many
v_call: TRBV19

cdr3_aa: CASWTSGRSKGTGELFF
cdr3_nt: TGTGCCAGTTGGACTAGCGGGAGGAGTAAGGGCACCGGGGAGCTGTTTTTT
j_call: TRBJ2-2
cdr3_length: 17
d_call: TRBD2
clone_size: many
v_call: TRBV9

cdr3_aa: CSARDHRGSDTQYF
cdr3_nt: TGCAGTGCTAGAGATCACAGGGGATCAGATACGCAGTATTTT
j_call: TRBJ2-3
cdr3_length: 14
d_call: TRBD1
clone_size: few
v_call: TRBV20-1